Presented here are 3 T cell receptor beta chains from one specimen sequenced in a study of blood T cell repertoires in COVID-19. Clones were read by immunoSEQ multiplex PCR, and TCRdb kept only the in-frame ones, dropping some. The data hold about 150,000 clones, with approximately 78% observed a single time. Sample: peripheral blood. The receptors were sampled from a human donor with acute or convalescent COVID-19. The donor label of this sample is uncertain.

This chain connects TRBV4-2 to TRBJ1-1; D might be TRBD1 (5 bases). V was shortened by 3 bases and J by 7 bases, with 9 bases between the two germline ends. The CDR3 is made up of 12 amino acids. Germline CDR1 LGHNA, CDR2 YNFKEQ. The CDR3 loop is CASSQKDNEAFF. CDR3 coding DNA: TGTGCCAGCAGCCAGAAGGACAATGAAGCTTTCTTT.

The chain uses TRBV5-6 and TRBJ1-5; no firm D call. The CDR3 has 16 residues. Germline V gene lookup returns CDR1 SGHDT and CDR2 YYEEEE. With 1 base removed from V and 3 bases from J, the gap between germline ends came to 14 bases. The CDR3 DNA reads TGTGCCAGCAGCTTGAGAGGTGGCAGATTCAATCAGCCCCAGCATTTT. As protein: CASSLRGGRFNQPQHF. Full variable domain (remainder filled in from reference TRBV5-6 and TRBJ1-5): DAGVTQSPTHLIKTRGQQVTLRCSPKSGHDTVSWYQQALGQGPQFIFQYYEEEERQRGNFPDRFSGHQFPNYSSELNVNALLLGDSALYLCASSLRGGRFNQPQHFGDGTRLSIL.

The chain employs TRBV4-2 and TRBJ2-3; TRBD2 matches 9 bases. Trimming at V came to 1 base and at J to 5 bases, leaving 10 bases not matched to a gene. Germline CDR1 reads LGHNA; CDR2 reads YNFKEQ. This CDR3 has 17 residues. The CDR3 is CASSQGLVAGAVDTQYF. CDR3 nucleotide sequence: TGTGCCAGCAGCCAAGGGCTGGTAGCGGGGGCAGTAGATACGCAGTATTTT.